Presented here are 9 T cell receptor beta chains from one specimen sequenced in a study of CD8 T cells in Susac syndrome. Random-hexamer reverse transcription was applied to roughly 0.5 to 1 ug RNA. TCRdb processed the immunoSEQ multiplex PCR reads anew with MiXCR; each CDR3 protein has one entry. The data show some 140,000 distinct CDR3 sequences, 80% to 85% seen once. The specimen sequenced was CD8+ T cells from PBMCs. These receptors came from a human donor with multiple sclerosis.

The gene calls are TRBV7-8 and TRBJ2-7; possibly TRBD2 for D (6 bases). Trimming pared 5 bases from V and 6 bases from J, leaving 17 bases between. The CDR3 spans 14 residues. Germline lookup yields CDR1 SGHVS and CDR2 FQNEAQ. The CDR3: CASSPLARPSEQYF. CDR3 DNA: TGTGCCAGCAGCCCGCTAGCGCGCCCCTCCGAGCAGTACTTC.

The chain combines TRBV6-2 or TRBV6-3 with TRBJ2-2, with D possibly matching TRBD1 (6 bases). With 10 bases removed from V and 5 bases from J, the gap between germline ends came to 11 bases. Per the germline V gene, CDR1 is MNHEY and CDR2 is SVGEGT. The CDR3 length is 12 residues. CDR3 sequence: CATTTGTGELFF. In DNA, the CDR3 is TGTGCCACCACAACAGGGACCGGGGAGCTGTTTTTT.

This rearrangement joins TRBV19 to TRBJ2-2, with 10 bases identical to TRBD2. Germline lookup yields CDR1 LNHDA and CDR2 SQIVND (reference sequence). This CDR3 contains 15 residues. V lost 7 bases to trimming and J lost 7 bases; unmatched junction nucleotides: 9. CDR3 sequence reads: CASKLAGRGYGELFF. The CDR3 DNA follows: TGTGCCAGTAAACTAGCGGGAAGGGGGTACGGGGAGCTGTTTTTT.

This clonotype was observed a single time. The CDR3, as DNA: TGCGCCAGCAGCCAGTGGGTCGGGAACTACGAGCAGTACGTC. Protein sequence: CASSQWVGNYEQYV. The rearrangement links TRBV4-3 to TRBJ2-7; TRBD2 might be the D (5 bases). This CDR3 has 14 residues. The V and J ends lost 3 bases and 3 bases respectively, with 12 bases between them. CDR1 LGHNA and CDR2 YSLEER come from the germline V gene.

The chain is built from TRBV27 and TRBJ1-2; unclear D gene. This CDR3 is built from 15 residues. Germline values: CDR1 MNHEY, CDR2 SMNVEV (reference sequence). Between the trimmed V and J ends, which lost 5 bases and 4 bases, there was a span of 17 bases. The CDR3 DNA is TGTGCCAGCAGTCCTCTGGCGGAGAGGACCTATGGCTACACCTTC. Translated, it gives CASSPLAERTYGYTF.

With regard to this clonotype: Mismatch with germline at one junction end may stem from a read error. The rearrangement links TRBV13 to TRBJ2-3, with 10 bases identical to TRBD2. The CDR3 contains 14 residues. From germline, CDR1 is PRHDT and CDR2 FYEKMQ (reference sequence). CDR3 loop: CASSWKLAGDTQYF. The CDR3 nucleotides read TGTGCTAGCAGCTGGAAACTAGCGGGGGATACGCAGTATTTT.

The chain joins TRBV29-1 to TRBJ1-2; 10 positions agree with TRBD1. The junction had 4 bases not matched to a gene; V was cut back by 6 bases and J by 3 bases. The CDR3 runs 13 residues. Germline lookup yields CDR1 SQVTM and CDR2 ANQGSEA. The CDR3 nucleotides read TGCAGCGTGGGGACAGGGGCCGACTATGGCTACACCTTC. Its translation: CSVGTGADYGYTF.

CDR3 residues: CASSFETGADEQFF. The CDR3 DNA reads as TGCGCCAGCAGCTTCGAGACAGGGGCGGATGAGCAGTTCTTC. The genes are TRBV5-1 and TRBJ2-1, with TRBD1 matching over 8 bases. The CDR3 length is 14 residues. Germline-derived CDR1 and CDR2 are SGHRS and YFSETQ. Trimming took 2 bases from V and 8 from J; bases not matched to a gene: 6.

The chain carries TRBV7-9 and TRBJ1-1; no definite D call. Germline V gene data show CDR1 as SEHNR and CDR2 as FQNEAQ (reference sequence). V dropped 5 bases and J dropped 7 bases, with 17 bases sitting between them. This CDR3 has 14 amino acids. The CDR3, as DNA: TGTGCCAGCAGCCCTACATTGGCACACGATGAAGCTTTCTTT. It is translated as CASSPTLAHDEAFF.